These 23 T cell receptor beta chains came from one sample sequenced in a study of technical replicates of blood from a handful of donors. Clones were sequenced by immunoSEQ multiplex PCR, and TCRdb holds only the in-frame ones, with some missing. The top ten clones hold 0.21% of a sample with 80,000 to 100,000 clones, nearly 97% of them seen once. Sequences were obtained from T cells isolated from PBMCs. The receptors here all came from a human donor in good health.

The CDR3 loop reads CATAISYSNQPQHF. The CDR3 DNA reads TGTGCCACTGCGATTTCCTATAGCAATCAGCCCCAGCATTTT. The chain joins TRBV19 to TRBJ1-5; no definite D call. CDR1 and CDR2 (germline): LNHDA, SQIVND (reference sequence). The CDR3 is made up of 14 amino acids. V was cut by 10 bases and J by 0 bases, with 13 bases left in between. Full variable domain (missing parts from reference TRBV19 and TRBJ1-5): DGGITQSPKYLFRKEGQNVTLSCEQNLNHDAMYWYRQDPGQGLRLIYYSQIVNDFQKGDIAEGYSVSREKKESFPLTVTSAQKNPTAFYLCATAISYSNQPQHFGDGTRLSIL.

The rearrangement joins TRBV27 to TRBJ1-1; D might be TRBD1 (5 bases). V lost 3 bases to trimming and J lost 1 base, with 12 bases between them. The CDR3 is 15 residues long. Germline V gives CDR1 MNHEY, CDR2 SMNVEV (reference sequence). CDR3 sequence: CASSFGKGANTEAFF. CDR3 coding DNA: TGTGCCAGCAGTTTTGGCAAAGGGGCGAACACTGAAGCTTTCTTT.

This chain uses TRBV2 with TRBJ2-5, with a tentative D call TRBD2 (6 bases). The end of the DNA fits TRBJ2-7 better, so the J call may be wrong. There are 14 residues in the CDR3. Germline V gene data show CDR1 as SNHLY and CDR2 as FYNNEI. The DNA for the CDR3 is TGTGCCAGCAGCATAGGAGGGGCCTCCTACGAGCAGTACTTC. Protein product: CASSIGGASYEQYF.

V usage is TRBV6-6 and J usage is TRBJ1-1; D gene unclear. V was cut by 0 bases and J by 5 bases, with 16 bases left in between. In germline, CDR1 is MNHNY, CDR2 SVGAGI (reference sequence). The CDR3 is 16 residues long. In DNA form, the CDR3 reads TGTGCCAGCAGTTACTCGAGTATCGACCGGGTGACTGAAGCTTTCTTT. Protein sequence: CASSYSSIDRVTEAFF.

In this sample, this clone turned up once. The chain recombines TRBV9 with TRBJ1-4; a weak D match, TRBD1 (6 bases). The V and J ends lost 6 bases and 4 bases respectively, with 25 bases between them. Per the germline V gene, CDR1 is SGDLS and CDR2 is YYNGEE. The CDR3 contains 18 residues. CDR3 bases: TGTGCCAGCACCCCTGGACAGCCCCATTACAACAATAATGAAAAACTGTTTTTT. It encodes CASTPGQPHYNNNEKLFF.

The chain couples TRBV5-1 to TRBJ2-1; D possibly corresponds to TRBD1 (7 bases). The CDR3 spans 15 residues. Trimming pared 4 bases from V and 7 bases from J, leaving 18 bases between. From germline, CDR1 is SGHRS and CDR2 YFSETQ. The CDR3 DNA reads as TGCGCCAGCAGCCCCTGGACGGCAGGGGGGAATGAGCAGTTCTTC. Its protein product is CASSPWTAGGNEQFF.

This rearrangement joins TRBV27 to TRBJ2-7, with 8 nucleotides matching TRBD2. Germline V gives CDR1 MNHEY, CDR2 SMNVEV (reference sequence). The CDR3 sequence is 13 residues long. V was pared by 6 bases and J by 6 bases, with 7 bases of the junction left unmatched. Written as DNA, the CDR3 is TGTGCCAGCAGCACCGGGAGGGCGGTCGAGCAGTACTTC. This codes for CASSTGRAVEQYF.

This chain connects TRBV4-1 to TRBJ2-1; 8 nucleotides match TRBD2. The CDR3 runs 16 residues. V gave up 4 bases and J gave up 9 bases; unmatched junction bases: 14. Germline V gives CDR1 MGHRA, CDR2 YSYEKL. Written as DNA, the CDR3 is TGCGCCAGCAGCCCTTTTTGGGGCGGGGGGTTTATTGAGCAGTTCTTC. It is translated as CASSPFWGGGFIEQFF.

The J gene is TRBJ2-2, the V gene TRBV14, with D tentatively TRBD2 (5 bases). Between the trimmed V and J ends, which lost 10 bases and 3 bases, there was a span of 18 bases. In germline, CDR1 is SGHDN, CDR2 FVKESK. This CDR3 has 15 residues. CDR3 sequence: CANLIVARYTGELFF. The CDR3 nucleotides are TGTGCCAACTTAATTGTAGCGAGGTACACCGGGGAGCTGTTTTTT.

Points on this clone: At one end the junction does not follow the germline gene, possibly because of a read error. This rearrangement joins TRBV7-7 to TRBJ1-6, with 8 positions matching TRBD1. The germline V gene encodes CDR1 SSHAT and CDR2 FNYEAQ (reference sequence). The CDR3 consists of 15 residues. CDR3 DNA sequence: TGTGCTAGCAGCTTATCGGACAGGGCTGGTTCACCCCTCCACTTT. Its protein product is CASSLSDRAGSPLHF.

V and J are TRBV19 and TRBJ1-1; 8 nucleotides line up with TRBD1. Germline assignment: CDR1 LNHDA and CDR2 SQIVND (reference sequence). The V and J ends lost 11 bases and 2 bases, in that order; junction bases with no gene match: 7. The CDR3 extends over 13 amino acids. CDR3 loop: CAAKGQGNTEAFF. The CDR3 coding sequence is TGTGCCGCAAAAGGACAGGGCAACACTGAAGCTTTCTTT.

The gene calls are TRBV7-8 and TRBJ2-7, with no clear D. Trimming pared 6 bases from V and 5 bases from J, leaving 23 bases between. The CDR3 has 16 residues. Germline V gene data show CDR1 as SGHVS and CDR2 as FQNEAQ. The chain's CDR3 is CASSPLLGTYLDEQYF. The DNA for the CDR3 is TGTGCCAGCAGTCCCCTCCTCGGTACCTACTTGGACGAGCAGTACTTC.

This clone appeared once. The chain couples TRBV21-1 to TRBJ2-1; the table calls TRBD1, which could not be checked here. TRBV21-1 is reported as a pseudogene. The CDR3 contains 14 residues. CDR3: CASQQFRRDNEQFF. CDR3 DNA: TGTGCCAGCCAGCAGTTTCGCAGGGACAATGAGCAGTTCTTC.

V usage is TRBV6-5 and J usage is TRBJ1-1; tentative D call: TRBD1 (5 bases). Germline V gene data show CDR1 as MNHEY and CDR2 as SVGAGI. Trimming took 8 bases from V and 10 from J, leaving 14 bases between them. The CDR3 is 11 amino acids. CDR3 loop: CASDLQGRAFF. In nucleotides, the CDR3 is TGTGCCAGCGATTTGCAGGGTAGAGCTTTCTTT.

The J gene is TRBJ2-1, the V gene TRBV7-2, with 12 nucleotides matching TRBD2. The germline V gene encodes CDR1 SGHTA and CDR2 FQGNSA. This CDR3 is 14 amino acids long. Losses at the gene ends were 5 bases for V and 5 bases for J; bases not matched to a gene: 1. The CDR3 nucleotides read TGTGCCAGCAGCCGGACTAGCGGGAACAATGAGCAGTTCTTC. Residues: CASSRTSGNNEQFF.

The chain combines TRBV5-4 with TRBJ2-1, with TRBD2 matching over 11 bases. Germline V lookup: CDR1 SGHNT, CDR2 YYREEE (reference sequence). J was trimmed by 3 bases and V by 4 bases; bases with no gene match: 9. The CDR3 spans 17 residues. The CDR3, as DNA: TGTGCCAGCAGCACAAAGTTGGGACTAGCGGACTACAATGAGCAGTTCTTC. Translation: CASSTKLGLADYNEQFF. The full variable domain, its missing parts supplied by reference TRBV5-4 and TRBJ2-1, is ETGVTQSPTHLIKTRGQQVTLRCSSQSGHNTVSWYQQALGQGPQFIFQYYREEENGRGNFPPRFSGLQFPNYSSELNVNALELDDSALYLCASSTKLGLADYNEQFFGPGTRLTVL.

The V gene is TRBV30, the J gene TRBJ1-4; D uncertain. Germline loops: CDR1 GTSNPN, CDR2 SVGIG (reference sequence). The CDR3 runs to 12 residues. The V end lost 0 bases, the J end lost 4 bases, and 3 bases lay between the germline ends. This CDR3 is CAWSVVNEKLFF. The CDR3 DNA sequence: TGTGCCTGGAGTGTCGTTAATGAAAAACTGTTTTTT.

This sequence joins TRBV6-4 and TRBJ2-1; maybe TRBD2 (5 bases). CDR3 length equals 16 residues. Germline-derived CDR1 and CDR2 are MRHNA and SNTAGT. The V end was cut by 6 bases, the J end by 1 base, with 16 bases between. CDR3 sequence (DNA): TGTGCCAGCAGCCCTGGGTTTTCGGGGTCCTACAATGAGCAGTTCTTC. Its translation is CASSPGFSGSYNEQFF.

This chain links TRBV5-8 with TRBJ2-1; 15 bases agree with TRBD2. Per the germline V gene, CDR1 is SGHTS and CDR2 is YDEGEE. V lost 3 bases and J lost 0; bases outside the gene matches: 4. The CDR3 has 18 residues. CDR3 DNA: TGTGCCAGCAGCTGGGGACTAGCGGGAGGAAGCTCCTACAATGAGCAGTTCTTC. As protein: CASSWGLAGGSSYNEQFF.

V and J are TRBV7-6 and TRBJ1-3, with TRBD1 as a possible D gene (6 bases). The V gene lost 5 bases and the J gene lost 0 bases, with 14 bases spanning the gap. There are 16 residues in the CDR3. Germline CDR1 reads SGHVS; CDR2 reads FNYEAQ. CDR3 sequence (DNA): TGTGCCAGCAGCGAACTGACAGGACCCTCTGGAAACACCATATATTTT. Amino acid sequence: CASSELTGPSGNTIYF.

The chain uses TRBV29-1 and TRBJ1-3; D is possibly TRBD1 (6 bases). The length of the CDR3 is 13 residues. The V and J ends lost 6 bases and 2 bases respectively, with 11 bases between them. Germline CDR1 is SQVTM and CDR2 is ANQGSEA. As DNA, the CDR3 is TGCAGCGTACGACAGGTAGCTGGAAACACCATATATTTT. The encoded protein is CSVRQVAGNTIYF.

This sequence joins TRBV6-1 and TRBJ1-1, with a weak D call TRBD1 (6 bases). The germline V and J ends were trimmed by 8 bases and 4 bases, with 17 bases remaining between them. Germline loops: CDR1 MNHNS, CDR2 SASEGT. The CDR3 consists of 14 residues. The CDR3 DNA sequence: TGTGCCAGCCTAGAGGGGGGGGGCGGCACTGAAGCTTTCTTT. It encodes CASLEGGGGTEAFF.

The V gene is TRBV5-1, the J gene TRBJ2-7, with a tentative D call TRBD1 (6 bases). V gave up 3 bases and J gave up 1 base, with 11 bases separating them. Germline CDR1 and CDR2: SGHRS and YFSETQ. This CDR3 has 14 residues. The CDR3 sequence is CASSSWTESYEQYF. DNA of the CDR3: TGCGCCAGCAGCTCCTGGACAGAGTCCTACGAGCAGTACTTC.